This T cell receptor beta chain was documented in a study of T-cell memory formation after mild COVID-19. TCRdb recomputed calls from the 5' RACE reads with MiXCR, one row per CDR3 protein. The profile shows 140,000 to 150,000 distinct CDR3 sequences, 20% to 25% of them singletons. This TCR was recovered from an adult woman who had mild COVID-19 (a few samples of this study predate the infection). Cell type and time point are not known. Material for sequencing was PBMCs or a T cell subset sorted from them (not recorded which).

CDR3 DNA sequence: TGTGCCAGCAGCTTAATCGGTTCTAATGAAAAACTGTTTTTT. Its translation is CASSLIGSNEKLFF. The rearrangement uses TRBV7-6 and TRBJ1-4; no clear D. CDR1 and CDR2 from the germline V gene are SGHVS and FNYEAQ. V was clipped by 2 bases and J by 3 bases, with 7 bases between them. This CDR3 is 14 amino acids long.